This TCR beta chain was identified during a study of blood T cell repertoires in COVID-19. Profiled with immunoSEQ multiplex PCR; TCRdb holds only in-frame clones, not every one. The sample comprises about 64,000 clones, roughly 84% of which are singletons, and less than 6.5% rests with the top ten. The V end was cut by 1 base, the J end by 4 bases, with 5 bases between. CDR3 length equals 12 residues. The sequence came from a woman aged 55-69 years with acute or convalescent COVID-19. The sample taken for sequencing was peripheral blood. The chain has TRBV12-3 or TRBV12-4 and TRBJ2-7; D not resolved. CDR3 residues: CASSLGAYEQYF. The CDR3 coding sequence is TGTGCCAGCAGTTTAGGCGCGTACGAGCAGTACTTC.